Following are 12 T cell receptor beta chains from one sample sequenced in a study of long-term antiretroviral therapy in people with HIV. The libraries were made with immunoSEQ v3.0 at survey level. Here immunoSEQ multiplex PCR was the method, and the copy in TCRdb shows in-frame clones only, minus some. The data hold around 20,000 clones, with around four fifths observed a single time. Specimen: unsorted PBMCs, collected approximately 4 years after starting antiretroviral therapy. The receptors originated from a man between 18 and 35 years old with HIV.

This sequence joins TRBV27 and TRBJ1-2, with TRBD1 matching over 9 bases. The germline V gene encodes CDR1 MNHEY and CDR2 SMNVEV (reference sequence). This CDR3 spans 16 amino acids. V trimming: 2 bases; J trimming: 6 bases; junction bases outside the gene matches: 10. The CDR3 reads CASSLRRQGVLNGYTF. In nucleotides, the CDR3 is TGTGCCAGCAGTTTACGTCGACAGGGGGTTTTAAATGGCTACACCTTC.

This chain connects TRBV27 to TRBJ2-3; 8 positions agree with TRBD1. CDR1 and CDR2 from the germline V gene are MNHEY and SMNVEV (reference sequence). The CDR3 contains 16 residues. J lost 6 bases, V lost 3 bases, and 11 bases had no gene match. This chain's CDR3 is CASSLLYGQGGDTQYF. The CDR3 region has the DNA TGTGCCAGCAGTTTGCTATACGGACAGGGTGGGGATACGCAGTATTTT.

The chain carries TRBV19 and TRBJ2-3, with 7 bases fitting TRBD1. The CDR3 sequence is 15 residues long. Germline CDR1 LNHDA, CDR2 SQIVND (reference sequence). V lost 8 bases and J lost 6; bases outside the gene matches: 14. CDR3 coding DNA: TGTGCCAGTGCCTTCGGGGACAGAGGAGCCGATACGCAGTATTTT. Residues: CASAFGDRGADTQYF.

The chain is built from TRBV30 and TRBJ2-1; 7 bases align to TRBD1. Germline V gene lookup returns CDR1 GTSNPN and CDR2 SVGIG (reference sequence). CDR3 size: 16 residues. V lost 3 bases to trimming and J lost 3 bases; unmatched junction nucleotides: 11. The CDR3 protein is CAWSGPVRGRYNEQFF. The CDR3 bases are TGTGCCTGGAGCGGTCCAGTAAGGGGGCGCTACAATGAGCAGTTCTTC.

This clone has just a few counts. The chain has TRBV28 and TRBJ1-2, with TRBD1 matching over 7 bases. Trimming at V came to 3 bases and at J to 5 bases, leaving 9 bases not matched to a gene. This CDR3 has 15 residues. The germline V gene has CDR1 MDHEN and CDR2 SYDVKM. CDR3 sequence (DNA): TGTGCCAGCAGTTTTGTCCCCGGGACAGAGTATGGCTACACCTTC. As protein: CASSFVPGTEYGYTF.

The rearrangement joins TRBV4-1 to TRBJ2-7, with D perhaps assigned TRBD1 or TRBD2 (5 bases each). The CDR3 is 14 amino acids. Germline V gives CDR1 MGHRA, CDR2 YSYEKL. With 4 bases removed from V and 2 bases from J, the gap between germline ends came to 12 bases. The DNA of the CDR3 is TGCGCCAGCAGCCCCCTGGGGGAAGCCTACGAGCAGTACTTC. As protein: CASSPLGEAYEQYF.

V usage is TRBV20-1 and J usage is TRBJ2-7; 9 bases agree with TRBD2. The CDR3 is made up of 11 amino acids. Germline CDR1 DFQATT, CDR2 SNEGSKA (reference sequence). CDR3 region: CSALTAGAGGV. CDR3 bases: TGCAGTGCCCTCACGGCGGGAGCGGGAGGAGTC.

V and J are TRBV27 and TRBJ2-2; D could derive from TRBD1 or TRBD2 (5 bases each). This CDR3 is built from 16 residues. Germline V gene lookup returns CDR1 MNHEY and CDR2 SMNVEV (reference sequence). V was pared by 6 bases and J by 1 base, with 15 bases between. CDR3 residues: CASRLTGTENTGELFF. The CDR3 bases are TGTGCCAGCAGATTAACCGGGACGGAGAACACCGGGGAGCTGTTTTTT.

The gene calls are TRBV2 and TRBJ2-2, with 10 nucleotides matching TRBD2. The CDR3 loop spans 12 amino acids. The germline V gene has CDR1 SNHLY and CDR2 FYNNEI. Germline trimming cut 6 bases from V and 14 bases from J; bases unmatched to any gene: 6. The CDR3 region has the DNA TGTGCCAGCAGAGATAGCGGGGGGTTACTGTTTTTT. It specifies CASRDSGGLLFF.

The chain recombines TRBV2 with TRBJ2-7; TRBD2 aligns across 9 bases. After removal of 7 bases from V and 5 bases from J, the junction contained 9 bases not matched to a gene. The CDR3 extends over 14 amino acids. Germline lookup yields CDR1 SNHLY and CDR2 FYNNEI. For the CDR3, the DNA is TGTGCCAGCAACCCGGCCTTAGCGGGGGACGAGCAGTACGTC. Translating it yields CASNPALAGDEQYV.

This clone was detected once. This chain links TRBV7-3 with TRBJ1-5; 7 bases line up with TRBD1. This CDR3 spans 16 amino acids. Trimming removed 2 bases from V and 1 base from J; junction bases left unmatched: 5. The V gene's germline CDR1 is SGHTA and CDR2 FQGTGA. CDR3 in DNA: TGTGCCAGCAGCTTAGAGGGGGCGGGGAGCAATCAGCCCCAGCATTTT. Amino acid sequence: CASSLEGAGSNQPQHF.

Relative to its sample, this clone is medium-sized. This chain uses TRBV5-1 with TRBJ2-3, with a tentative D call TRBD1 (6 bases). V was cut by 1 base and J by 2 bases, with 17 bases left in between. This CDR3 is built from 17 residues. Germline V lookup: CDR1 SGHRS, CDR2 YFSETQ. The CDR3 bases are TGCGCCAGCAGCTTGTTAGGTGAAGAGGGACACACAGATACGCAGTATTTT. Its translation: CASSLLGEEGHTDTQYF.